The TCR beta chain described here comes from a study of T cells after yellow fever vaccination (dated 2019 in TCRdb). Notes on the research overall: Libraries from fractions with low cell numbers were prepared with the SMART-Seq v4 Ultra Low Input RNA kit. To follow T-cell clones before and after primary and booster YFV17D yellow fever vaccination, bulk TCR alpha and beta repertoires were sequenced over time. The cohort comprised two healthy male donors, one aged 18 to 30 and one aged 30 to 40 years. Bulk PBMC replicates and cell subsets were isolated from blood drawn at multiple timepoints before and after both primary and secondary immunization.

In the paper's terms, the treatment or condition label means: live attenuated yellow fever vaccine strain. PBMCs were isolated from peripheral blood using a standard Ficoll-Paque protocol. Dynabeads CD4 and CD8 positive selection kits were used to isolate CD4 and CD8 T-cell fractions. TriZol was used to extract RNA from bulk PBMCs, from CD4 and CD8 fractions, and from dextramer-positive and dextramer-negative fractions. Beyond this particular receptor, the publication reports: After the booster, most of the clones that had expanded following primary vaccination were detected again (roughly 97% of CD4 and around 87% of CD8), which suggests that memory was broadly maintained. Compared with the primary T-cell response, the secondary T-cell response was faster but weaker, reaching its peak on day 5 rather than on day 15. A small fraction of clonotypes showed up in both the CD4 and CD8 compartments, probably as a result of convergent recombination. Only a couple of donors were included in the study, so the extent to which the findings can be generalized is limited. Computational filtering was needed because FACS-sorted repertoires could contain abundant contaminating clonotypes from the bulk population.

Points on this clonotype: This clone's antigen is unknown. Base-call qualities are not available, and no considerably larger clone is one nucleotide away.

Reading the germline V gene gives CDR1 SGDLS and CDR2 YYNGEE. Trimming takes 2 bases from V and 6 bases from J, and the germline ends sit 9 bases apart. The cysteine opens and the phenylalanine closes a CDR3 of 13 amino acids. Only CDR3 DNA is held: 39 bases, read in frame from base 1. Sequenced using an Illumina NovaSeq 6000. Synthesis of TCR cDNA relied on 5'RACE template switching, a step that introduced a universal primer site along with unique molecular identifiers. cDNA synthesis was primed from both the TCR alpha and TCR beta constant segments. Library amplification involved two PCR steps, and the second step added sample barcodes and sequencing adapters. Libraries were sequenced on Illumina HiSeq 2500 (2x100 bp) or NovaSeq (2x150 bp). In the authors' own workflow: Demultiplexing of reads and collapsing into UMI consensus sequences were performed with MIGEC, and V(D)J alignment was carried out with MiXCR. Vaccine-responding clonotypes were defined with edgeR using replicate PBMC samples, requiring FDR below 0.01 and a log2 fold change above 5 up to day 15. Each bulk clonotype received a CD4 or CD8 identity based on whether the sequenced CD4 or CD8 repertoire contained that clonotype at higher abundance. Through fastp at Q25 and MiXCR, TCRdb rebuilt clones from the public reads, retaining in-frame beta chains. Under each unique CDR3 protein, matching rows form one entry showing the most common genes and DNA. Here the V and J calls rest on TCRdb's processing, not on the authors' analysis. The table for this sample lists more than 95,000 distinct CDR3 sequences; over 8% of them were counted only once. The top ten hold 40% of the sample.

This sample comprised CD8+ T cells sorted from PBMCs, obtained on the day of the yellow fever booster vaccination. The clonotype originates from a young man who received the YFV17D yellow fever vaccine. This receptor chain uses TRBV9 and TRBJ2-1, with the D gene call left open. The DNA reads as follows: TGTGCCAGCAGCGTCTACGGACCCAATGAGCAGTTCTTC. This is translated as CASSVYGPNEQFF. With the portions outside the CDR3 filled from the reference TRBV9 and TRBJ2-1 genes, the complete variable region becomes DSGVTQTPKHLITATGQRVTLRCSPRSGDLSVYWYQQSLDQGLQFLIQYYNGEERAKGNILERFSAQQFPDLHSELNLSSLELGDSALYFCASSVYGPNEQFFGPGTRLTVL.